This is a list of T cell receptor beta chains from one sample in a study of siplizumab effects on memory and regulatory T cells. Profiling relied on immunoSEQ multiplex PCR, and the TCRdb table lists in-frame clones only, not all of them. Here the sample spans approximately 60,000 clones, roughly 96% being singletons. The source material was naive CD8+ T cells sorted from blood. The receptors were gathered from a human donor in good health. Each CDR3 is given with its conserved first and last residue. The D gene is left open where the match is weak. A row's size may be missing; if present it is once, few, many or a size class.

V	size	length	J	D	CDR3	DNA
TRBV23-1	.	13	TRBJ2-5	.	CASSLQGRETQYF	TGCGCCAGCAGCCTTCAGGGTAGGGAGACCCAGTACTTC
TRBV6-5	.	14	TRBJ2-5	.	CASSYGTNPETQYF	TGTGCCAGCAGTTACGGGACCAACCCAGAGACCCAGTACTTC
TRBV15	.	15	TRBJ2-3	.	CATKATGTGTDTQYF	TGTGCCACTAAGGCCACAGGGACTGGCACAGATACGCAGTATTTT
TRBV14	once	15	TRBJ2-6	.	CASSQIPGGANVLTF	TGTGCCAGCAGCCAGATACCGGGGGGGGCCAACGTCCTGACTTTC
TRBV10-3	.	15	TRBJ2-7	TRBD1	CAISDWTGWGYEQYF	TGTGCCATCAGTGATTGGACAGGGTGGGGCTACGAGCAGTACTTC
TRBV11-2	.	19	TRBJ2-7	TRBD2	CASSWGPGLAGILSYEQYF	TGTGCCAGCAGCTGGGGGCCGGGACTAGCGGGGATACTCTCCTACGAGCAGTACTTC
TRBV25-1	once	15	TRBJ2-4	.	CASSELQDLKNIQYF	TGTGCCAGCAGTGAATTACAGGACCTCAAAAACATTCAGTACTTC
TRBV25-1	.	14	TRBJ2-5	.	CASDPGPGQETQYF	TGTGCCAGCGACCCGGGGCCCGGACAAGAGACCCAGTACTTC
TRBV7-7	.	13	TRBJ1-1	.	CASSLSGNTEAFF	TGTGCCAGCAGCTTATCAGGGAACACTGAGGCTTTCTTT
TRBV19	.	13	TRBJ2-7	.	CASSISDSYEQYF	TGTGCCAGTAGTATATCGGATAGCTACGAGCAGTACTTC
TRBV21-1	.	16	TRBJ2-6	.	CASTVRGSSGANVLTF	TGTGCCAGCACCGTCAGGGGTTCCTCTGGGGCCAACGTCCTGACTTTC
TRBV9	.	12	TRBJ2-7	.	CASSAQGNEQYF	TGTGCCAGCAGCGCACAGGGCAACGAGCAGTACTTC
TRBV2	once	11	TRBJ1-2	.	CAGGNNYGYTF	TGTGCCGGAGGGAATAACTATGGCTACACCTTC
TRBV19	.	12	TRBJ2-7	.	CASSMGGYEQYF	TGTGCCAGTAGTATGGGGGGCTACGAGCAGTACTTC
TRBV9	.	17	TRBJ1-3	TRBD1	CASSPGGAKGYGNTIYF	TGTGCCAGCAGCCCAGGGGGGGCGAAGGGTTACGGAAACACCATATATTTT
TRBV7-9	.	12	TRBJ1-1	.	CATGAVNTEAFF	TGTGCGACGGGGGCTGTGAACACTGAAGCTTTCTTT
TRBV29-1	.	13	TRBJ1-1	TRBD1	CSARTGGPLEAFF	TGCAGCGCTAGGACAGGGGGGCCCCTTGAAGCTTTCTTT